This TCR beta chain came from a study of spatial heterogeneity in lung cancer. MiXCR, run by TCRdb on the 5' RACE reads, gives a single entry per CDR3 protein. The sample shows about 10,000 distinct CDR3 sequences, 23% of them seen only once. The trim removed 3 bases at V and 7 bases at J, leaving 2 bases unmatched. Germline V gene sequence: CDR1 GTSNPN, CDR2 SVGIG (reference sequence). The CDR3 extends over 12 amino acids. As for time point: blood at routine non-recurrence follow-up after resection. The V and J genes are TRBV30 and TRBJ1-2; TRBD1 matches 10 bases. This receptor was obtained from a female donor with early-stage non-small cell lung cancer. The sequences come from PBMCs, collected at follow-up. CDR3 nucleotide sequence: TGTGCCTGGAGGGGGACAGGGGCTGGCTACACCTTC. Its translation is CAWRGTGAGYTF.